What follows is one T cell receptor (beta chain) and its context. Its target is not known. This entry comes from a study of blood T cells in healthy people across ages. General study results and limits: PBMCs left unsorted prevented a conclusive naive versus antigen-experienced comparison. Relative to aged donors, long-lived donors carried more naive CD4+ cells and displayed higher diversity. Researchers deemed the diversity estimates from one million T cells underestimates.

The trim removed 3 bases at V and 0 bases at J, leaving 7 bases unmatched. The CDR3 has 17 amino acids. The V gene's germline CDR1 is SGHRS and CDR2 YFSETQ. Using a J-beta primer mix together with a sample-barcoded 5' primer, a second PCR was run for roughly 7 to 12 cycles. The template-switch adaptor, which had 12 random nucleotides, put a tag on each cDNA molecule. TCRdb redid the calling of the 5' RACE reads with MiXCR, one entry per CDR3 protein. The sample contains more than 700,000 distinct CDR3 sequences, about 47% of which appear only once. The clonotype originates from a man at least 80 years old in good health. The sample comprised blood. The chain links TRBV5-1 to TRBJ2-7, with 12 bases fitting TRBD1. The CDR3 DNA reads TGCGCCAGCAGCTCCCCGGGACAGGGGGCCCCCTCCTACGAGCAGTACTTC. Amino acids: CASSSPGQGAPSYEQYF.